The clone carrying this TCR beta chain was observed many times. This record comes from a study of molecular identifiers for immune sequencing clone quantification. TCRdb redid the calling of the PCR reads with MiXCR, one entry per CDR3 protein. The sample consists of some 320,000 distinct CDR3 sequences, roughly 23% of them appearing once. This clonotype originated in a human donor in good health. Some libraries in this study had Jurkat cell RNA spiked in. The sample taken for sequencing was naive CD8+ T cells from blood, with Jurkat cell RNA spiked in. The subset is: FACS-sorted CD8+CD4-CCR7+CD45RA+ naive T cells.

CDR3 sequence (DNA): TGTGCCAGTAGTATAATTTACGGGCTTAGCTACGAGCAGTACTTC. Protein sequence: CASSIIYGLSYEQYF. This sequence joins TRBV19 and TRBJ2-7; D not certain. Germline-derived CDR1 and CDR2 are LNHDA and SQIVND (reference sequence). Trimming removed 2 bases from V and 3 bases from J, with 14 bases in between. The CDR3 loop spans 15 amino acids.